The sequence of this T cell receptor beta chain was determined in a study of T cell changes during pregnancy in multiple sclerosis. Method: immunoSEQ multiplex PCR; TCRdb's copy keeps in-frame clones and lacks some. The top ten clones hold around 0.92% of a sample with around 97,000 clones, about 91% of them seen once. Trimming removed 4 bases from V and 4 bases from J, with 10 bases in between. There are 13 residues in the CDR3. Per the germline V gene, CDR1 is SGHTA and CDR2 is FQGNSA. This sequence originates from a female donor with multiple sclerosis, enrolled in a pregnancy study. This sample comprised peripheral blood, obtained after pregnancy. This chain connects TRBV7-2 to TRBJ1-1; a possible D gene is TRBD1 (5 bases). CDR3 residues: CASSSSRVTEAFF. CDR3 nucleotides: TGTGCCAGCAGCTCCTCCAGGGTCACTGAAGCTTTCTTT.